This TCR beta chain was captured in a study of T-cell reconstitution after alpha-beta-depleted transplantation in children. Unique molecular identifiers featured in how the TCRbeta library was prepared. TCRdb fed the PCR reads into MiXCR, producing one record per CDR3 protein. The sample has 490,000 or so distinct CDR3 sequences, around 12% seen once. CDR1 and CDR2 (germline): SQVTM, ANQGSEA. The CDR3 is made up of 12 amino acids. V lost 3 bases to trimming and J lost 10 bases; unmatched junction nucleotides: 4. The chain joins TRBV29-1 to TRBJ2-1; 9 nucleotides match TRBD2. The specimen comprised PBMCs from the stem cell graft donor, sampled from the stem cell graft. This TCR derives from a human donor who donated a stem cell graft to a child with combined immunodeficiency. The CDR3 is CSVDLLAGEQFF. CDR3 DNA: TGCAGCGTTGATCTGCTAGCGGGGGAGCAGTTCTTC.